This TCR beta chain was observed in a study of monozygotic twins with inflammatory bowel disease. Study-level findings and limits: Backing was not found for a single strong signal or clonotype associated with IBD. Patients with IBD had less TCRbeta diversity (inverse Simpson) than their healthy co-twins.

A word on this clonotype: What it recognizes is unknown.

Germline V gene sequence: CDR1 SGHRS, CDR2 YFSETQ. The CDR3 runs to 12 residues. The template switching step added UMIs that contained a 6-nucleotide sample barcode. Using the 5' RACE reads, TCRdb records one entry per CDR3 protein without DNA. This table lists 150,000 or so distinct CDR3 sequences. Sequencing was done on a sample of blood. The chain links TRBV5-1 to TRBJ2-1. This receptor was obtained from a human donor with ulcerative colitis or Crohn's disease, or a healthy co-twin of an affected twin (not recorded which). CDR3 amino acids: CASSLVYNEQFF.